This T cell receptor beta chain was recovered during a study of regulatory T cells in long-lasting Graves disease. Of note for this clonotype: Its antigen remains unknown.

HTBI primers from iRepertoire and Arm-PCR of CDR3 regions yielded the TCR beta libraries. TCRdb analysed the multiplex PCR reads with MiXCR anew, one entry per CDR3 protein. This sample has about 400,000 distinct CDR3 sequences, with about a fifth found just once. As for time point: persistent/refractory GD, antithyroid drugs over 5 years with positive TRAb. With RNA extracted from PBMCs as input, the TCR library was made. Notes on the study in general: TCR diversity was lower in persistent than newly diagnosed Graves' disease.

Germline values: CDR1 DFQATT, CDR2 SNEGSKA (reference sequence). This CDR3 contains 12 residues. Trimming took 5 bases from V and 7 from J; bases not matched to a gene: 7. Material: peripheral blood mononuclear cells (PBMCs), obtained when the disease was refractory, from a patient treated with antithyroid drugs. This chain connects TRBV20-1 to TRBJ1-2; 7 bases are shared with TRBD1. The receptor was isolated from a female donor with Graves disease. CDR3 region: CSAPGQAAGYTF. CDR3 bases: TGCAGTGCTCCCGGACAGGCAGCTGGCTACACCTTC.